This TCR beta chain comes out of a study of blood T cell repertoires in COVID-19. This clone has only one observation. Sequenced by immunoSEQ multiplex PCR; TCRdb stores in-frame clones only, minus some. The table has 270,000 or so clones, around 90% seen once. Each participant's cohort was designated according to participant-reported clinical history. CDR1 and CDR2 from the germline V gene are SGHRS and YFSETQ. Trimming removed 7 bases at V and 3 bases at J, with 8 bases between. CDR3 length: 11 residues. The source is a woman in her 40s with acute COVID-19. The chain carries TRBV5-1 and TRBJ2-7; D not resolved. The sequenced sample was PBMCs or T cells enriched from blood (not recorded which). CDR3 sequence (DNA): TGCGCCAGCCGCCTCTACTACGAGCAGTACTTC. It encodes CASRLYYEQYF.